The source of this T cell receptor beta chain is a study of blood T cell repertoires in COVID-19. Germline V gives CDR1 SGHDT, CDR2 YYEEEE. The CDR3 totals 15 residues. V was cut by 4 bases and J by 0 bases, with 13 bases left in between. The repertoire was sequenced with immunoSEQ multiplex PCR; TCRdb's copy has only in-frame clones and lacks some. Among 200,000 to 250,000 clones listed, 75% to 85% were seen once. This sequence joins TRBV5-6 and TRBJ1-1; D possibly corresponds to TRBD1 (6 bases). The TCR originated in a human donor in a cohort sampled during active COVID-19. Sequenced sample: peripheral blood. CDR3 region: CASSGGGLMNTEAFF. The CDR3 region has the DNA TGTGCCAGCAGCGGTGGGGGCCTGATGAACACTGAAGCTTTCTTT.